This T cell receptor (beta chain) originates from a study of persistence of HIV-infected CD4 T cells. Germline V lookup: CDR1 MNHEY, CDR2 SVGAGI. V gave up 8 bases and J gave up 5 bases, with 9 bases separating them. The CDR3 consists of 11 residues. This nonspecific control used anti-CD3/anti-CD28 bead stimulation of CD4+ T cells. Responding CD4+ T cells were sorted by upregulation of both CD40 ligand and CD69. Donors had CD4+ T cell counts above 400 cells/uL and were CMV-seropositive. Sequencing used immunoSEQ version 4 in survey mode. Method: immunoSEQ multiplex PCR; TCRdb's copy keeps in-frame clones and lacks some. The sample includes roughly 41,000 clones, about 87% seen only once; the top ten take roughly 1.3%. As to this clone: What it recognizes is unknown.

The sequence came from an adult man with HIV who was CMV-seropositive. The J gene is TRBJ1-2, the V gene TRBV6-5, with D uncertain. Sequenced here: CD4+ T cells sorted from PBMCs after roughly 18-hour stimulation, sampled from a patient who received antiretroviral therapy. The CDR3, as DNA: TGTGCCAGCGTGGGCGCATATGGCTACACCTTC. Translation: CASVGAYGYTF.